This T cell receptor (beta chain) appears in the sequencing data of a study of blood T cell repertoires in COVID-19. The wider study: Sources were T cells, B-cell-depleted T cells, or PBMCs; the material itself was cDNA or gDNA.

Source study methods: Reference gene primer amplification yielded estimated nucleated cell counts. Sequencing was performed with immunoSEQ multiplex PCR; in TCRdb, only in-frame clones are kept and a portion is missing. V, J and clone size derive from that table, while D and trimming were established from the DNA sequence. This table holds about 270,000 clones, 80% to 90% found once. Recruited during active infection, patients (from Seattle) were subsequently followed longitudinally. This sequence originates from a woman aged 30 to 39 with COVID-19, enrolled during active disease. The sample comprised peripheral blood.

Here the CDR3 DNA reads TGTGCCAGCAGCTTTGGAGCAGGGTTAGGCTACACCTTC. Its translation is CASSFGAGLGYTF. This chain links TRBV5-6 with TRBJ1-2, with TRBD1 as a possible D gene (5 bases). V was cut by 2 bases and J by 8 bases, with 13 bases left in between. The CDR3 runs to 13 residues. From germline, CDR1 is SGHDT and CDR2 YYEEEE.